This T cell receptor (beta chain) originates from a study of blood T cell repertoires in COVID-19. In the source study's methods: Nucleated cell counts were estimated from reference gene primer amplification. The assay was immunoSEQ multiplex PCR, and TCRdb's table has in-frame clones only and misses some. V, J and clone size derive from that table, while D and trimming were established from the DNA sequence. The sample has 250,000 to 350,000 clones, 85% to 90% seen once. From germline, CDR1 is SGHTA and CDR2 FQGNSA. The CDR3 contains 16 residues. V trimming: 5 bases; J trimming: 3 bases; junction bases outside the gene matches: 5.

V and J are TRBV7-2 and TRBJ2-3, with 13 nucleotides matching TRBD2. The TCR sequence derives from a woman in her thirties with COVID-19, enrolled during active disease. The sample taken for sequencing was peripheral blood. CDR3 in DNA: TGTGCCAGCAGCCGGACTAGCGGGAGTACGACAGATACGCAGTATTTT. Protein sequence: CASSRTSGSTTDTQYF. Supplemented by reference TRBV7-2 and TRBJ2-3, the full variable domain reads GAGVSQSPSNKVTEKGKDVELRCDPISGHTALYWYRQSLGQGLEFLIYFQGNSAPDKSGLPSDRFSAERTGGSVSTLTIQRTQQEDSAVYLCASSRTSGSTTDTQYFGPGTRLTVL.